Presented here are 11 T cell receptor beta chains from one specimen sequenced in a study of T cells in Graves' hyperthyroidism and ophthalmopathy. The CDR3 regions of TCR beta were amplified from RNA transcripts. A first-round RT-PCR of the TCR CDR3 used the HTBI primer set. MiXCR, applied by TCRdb to the multiplex PCR reads, yields one record per CDR3 protein. Counted here are fewer than 750,000 distinct CDR3 sequences, roughly 15% occurring once; the ten biggest clones make up about 3.9%. The sequencing sample was made of blood. Receptors were obtained from a middle-aged woman with Graves' ophthalmopathy.

The genes are TRBV4-2 and TRBJ2-5, with TRBD2 matching 12 bases. With 0 bases clipped from V and 1 base from J, the junction kept 6 bases outside the gene matches. This CDR3 has 18 residues. Germline V gene sequence: CDR1 LGHNA, CDR2 YNFKEQ. This CDR3 reads CASSQELAGGRFQETQYF. CDR3 bases: TGTGCCAGCAGCCAAGAGCTAGCGGGAGGGCGTTTCCAAGAGACCCAGTACTTC.

There are a few counts of this clonotype. This clone may be a read error of a much larger clone one base away. The rearrangement joins TRBV24-1 to TRBJ2-1; TRBD2 aligns across 7 bases. The assigned J gene may be wrong: the sequence end matches TRBJ2-7 better. The V gene's germline CDR1 is KGHDR and CDR2 SFDVKD. The CDR3 totals 16 residues. CDR3 coding DNA: TGTGCCACCAGTCGGGAAGCGGGGAGCTCCTACAATGAGCAGTACTTC. Amino acid sequence: CATSREAGSSYNEQYF.

The V gene is TRBV11-2, the J gene TRBJ2-5; 9 bases match TRBD2. CDR1 is SGHAT and CDR2 is FQNNGV in the germline V gene. The CDR3 covers 18 residues. The V gene end was trimmed by 4 bases and the J gene end by 5 bases; junction bases not matched to a gene: 17. CDR3 DNA: TGTGCCAGCAGCTCGTCTCTAGCGGGACTTGCGAACAAGGAGACCCAGTACTTC. Encoded protein: CASSSSLAGLANKETQYF.

This clonotype came up many times. The rearrangement joins TRBV4-1 to TRBJ2-3, with D tentatively TRBD2 (5 bases). This CDR3 spans 14 amino acids. The germline gives CDR1 MGHRA, CDR2 YSYEKL. V was shortened by 3 bases and J by 4 bases, with 11 bases between the two germline ends. The CDR3 is CASSHNGKADTQYF. CDR3 coding DNA: TGCGCCAGCAGCCATAACGGGAAGGCAGATACGCAGTATTTT.

This clonotype was counted many times. This sequence joins TRBV20-1 and TRBJ2-7; TRBD1 or TRBD2 may be the D gene (5 bases each). There are 13 residues in the CDR3. The germline V gene has CDR1 DFQATT and CDR2 SNEGSKA (reference sequence). V lost 5 bases and J 6 bases, leaving 17 bases between the germline ends. CDR3: CSAWGRLLGEQYF. CDR3 DNA sequence: TGCAGTGCTTGGGGACGGCTTTTGGGCGAGCAGTACTTC.

This clonotype appeared many times. The gene calls are TRBV6-5 and TRBJ1-2; TRBD1 is a possible D gene (5 bases). The CDR3 consists of 15 residues. V lost 2 bases and J 2 bases, leaving 12 bases between the germline ends. The V gene's germline CDR1 is MNHEY and CDR2 SVGAGI. CDR3 amino acids: CASSYTEQGNYGYTF. The CDR3 DNA follows: TGTGCCAGCAGTTACACGGAGCAGGGAAACTATGGCTACACCTTC.

Ten or more counts support this clonotype. This chain uses TRBV27 with TRBJ2-6; the D gene is possibly TRBD2 (5 bases). CDR1 and CDR2 from the germline V gene are MNHEY and SMNVEV (reference sequence). The CDR3 extends over 18 amino acids. V was pared by 5 bases and J by 0 bases, with 17 bases between. CDR3 nucleotides: TGTGCCAGCAGTCCCCTCCTAGGACTGCTCTCTGGGGCCAACGTCCTGACTTTC. Its translation: CASSPLLGLLSGANVLTF. The full variable domain, its missing parts supplied by reference TRBV27 and TRBJ2-6, is EAQVTQNPRYLITVTGKKLTVTCSQNMNHEYMSWYRQDPGLGLRQIYYSMNVEVTDKGDVPEGYKVSRKEKRNFPLILESPSPNQTSLYFCASSPLLGLLSGANVLTFGAGSRLTVL.

This clonotype was counted between two and nine times. This chain links TRBV2 with TRBJ2-7; tentatively, D is TRBD1 or TRBD2 (5 bases each). V lost 6 bases, J lost 6 bases, and 12 bases lay in between. CDR3 length: 12 amino acids. Germline V CDR1 and CDR2: SNHLY, FYNNEI. In nucleotides, the CDR3 is TGTGCCAGCAGCGGGGCTAGGTCCGAGCAGTACTTC. Translating gives CASSGARSEQYF.

This clonotype was observed at least ten times. The chain carries TRBV29-1 and TRBJ1-1, with unresolved D. Germline loops: CDR1 SQVTM, CDR2 ANQGSEA. V was pared by 1 base and J by 7 bases, with 28 bases between. There are 18 residues in the CDR3. CDR3 coding DNA: TGCAGCGTTGAAGGGGTTATAGGGTCTTTGGTGAGAGCGGGTGAAGCTTTCTTT. It translates to CSVEGVIGSLVRAGEAFF.

The chain joins TRBV10-3 to TRBJ1-1, with 7 bases matching TRBD1. The ends lost 10 bases at V and 0 bases at J; junction bases unmatched: 11. Germline assignment: CDR1 ENHRY and CDR2 SYGVKD. CDR3 size: 15 residues. The CDR3 sequence: CATGSGQIMNTEAFF. The CDR3 DNA sequence: TGTGCCACCGGCTCGGGACAGATCATGAACACTGAAGCTTTCTTT.

Many counts were recorded for this clonotype. The chain uses TRBV27 and TRBJ2-5; possibly TRBD2 for D (6 bases). The V gene lost 4 bases and the J gene lost 2 bases, with 23 bases spanning the gap. Germline CDR1 reads MNHEY; CDR2 reads SMNVEV (reference sequence). This CDR3 has 18 residues. The CDR3: CASSSVRETLRRQETQYF. CDR3 bases: TGTGCCAGCAGTTCGGTTCGGGAGACCCTTAGGAGACAAGAGACCCAGTACTTC.